The T cell receptor beta chain under discussion was sequenced for a study of cytomegalovirus exposure and HLA in healthy donors. Regarding the study as a whole: A subsequent analysis found that TCR clusters from the first cohort also tended to co-occur in the approximately 130 validation repertoires, with less than 95% of cluster scores above 0.

The CDR3 has 14 residues. The ends lost 5 bases at V and 5 bases at J; junction bases unmatched: 3. In germline, CDR1 is MNHNS, CDR2 SASEGT. Notes on this clone: The antigen is not known.

Clones were read by immunoSEQ multiplex PCR, and TCRdb kept only the in-frame ones, dropping some. The data contain some 120,000 clones, roughly 89% of them seen just once; the ten biggest clones take up approximately 1.1%. The sequenced material came from PBMCs. This receptor was obtained from a woman younger than 30 in good health and CMV-seronegative. The genes are TRBV6-1 and TRBJ2-5; 12 bases align to TRBD2. The CDR3 DNA sequence: TGTGCCAGCAGTCTGACTAGCGGGGGCGAGACCCAGTACTTC. Its translation: CASSLTSGGETQYF.